Sequencing of this TCR beta chain was carried out in a study of blood T cell repertoires in COVID-19. V shed 3 bases and J shed 6 bases, with 24 bases lying between them. Germline V lookup: CDR1 MGHRA, CDR2 YSYEKL. The CDR3 is 17 amino acids. The method was immunoSEQ multiplex PCR; TCRdb's version includes in-frame clones alone and lacks a portion of them. The data show approximately 250,000 clones, with about 83% seen just once and around 5.5% held by the top ten. The chain recombines TRBV4-1 with TRBJ2-7; maybe TRBD2 (6 bases). The clonotype was recovered from a human donor in a cohort sampled during active COVID-19. The sequenced sample was peripheral blood. The CDR3 coding sequence is TGCGCCAGCAGCCATTCCCAGGCGGGACCGACTTTCTCCGAGCAGTACTTC. This gives the protein CASSHSQAGPTFSEQYF.